This is a list of T cell receptor beta chains from one sample in a study of T cell changes during pregnancy in multiple sclerosis. TCRdb's copy holds only in-frame clones and misses some; the assay was immunoSEQ multiplex PCR. The table has roughly 14,000 clones, 80% to 90% seen once. Material: CD8+ T cells from peripheral blood mononuclear cells, obtained in the first trimester of pregnancy. All receptors derive from a female donor with multiple sclerosis, enrolled in a pregnancy study. CDR3s include the opening cysteine and the closing phenylalanine or tryptophan. Each record gives: CDR3 DNA, CDR3 protein, D gene, J gene, V gene, clone size. A D gene is named only where the DNA matches it firmly. The size of a clone is reported for some rows only, either as once, few or many, or as a class for expanded clones.

DNA: TGTGCTAGTGGTTTACAAGACGGGGGTGGTGAAGCTTTCTTT; CDR3: CASGLQDGGGEAFF; D: .; J: TRBJ1-1; V: TRBV12-5; size: .
DNA: TGTGCCAGCAGCCAATGGGTAGGAGCTAACTATGGCTACACCTTC; CDR3: CASSQWVGANYGYTF; D: .; J: TRBJ1-2; V: TRBV14; size: .
DNA: TGTGCCAGCAGTTTAGAAGATGAGCAGTTCTTC; CDR3: CASSLEDEQFF; D: .; J: TRBJ2-1; V: TRBV6-6; size: .
DNA: TGTGCCAGCAGCTTCTCCCGGGGGAGCTACAATGAGCAGTTCTTC; CDR3: CASSFSRGSYNEQFF; D: .; J: TRBJ2-1; V: TRBV7-9; size: .
DNA: TGCGCCAGCAGCCAAGATCTTAGCGGGTTGGGGCAGCCCCAGCATTTT; CDR3: CASSQDLSGLGQPQHF; D: .; J: TRBJ1-5; V: TRBV4-1; size: .
DNA: TGTGCCATCAGGGGACAGGGTGTAGATGAGCCCTACGAGCAGTACTTC; CDR3: CAIRGQGVDEPYEQYF; D: TRBD1; J: TRBJ2-7; V: TRBV10-3; size: once
DNA: TGTGCCAGCAGCCGCGGACAGACTAATGAAAAACTGTTTTTT; CDR3: CASSRGQTNEKLFF; D: .; J: TRBJ1-4; V: TRBV5-5; size: .
DNA: TGCGCCAGCAGCCACCAAATCAGGAGGGCATCAAATAATTCACCCCTCCACTTT; CDR3: CASSHQIRRASNNSPLHF; D: .; J: TRBJ1-6; V: TRBV4-1; size: .
DNA: TGTGCTAGTGCCGGTTCCGCAGATACGCAGTATTTT; CDR3: CASAGSADTQYF; D: .; J: TRBJ2-3; V: TRBV12-5; size: .
DNA: TGTGCCAGCAGTTCGATTAGGACAGCGTACGAGCAGTACTTC; CDR3: CASSSIRTAYEQYF; D: .; J: TRBJ2-7; V: TRBV28; size: .
DNA: TGTGCCAGCAGTGCTGTCGCAGGGGGGTTTTGGACCGGGGAGCTGTTTTTT; CDR3: CASSAVAGGFWTGELFF; D: .; J: TRBJ2-2; V: TRBV6-1; size: .
DNA: TGTGCCTGGACGTCGACTAGCGGGAGATACGAGCAGTACTTC; CDR3: CAWTSTSGRYEQYF; D: TRBD2; J: TRBJ2-7; V: TRBV30; size: .
DNA: TGTGCCAGCAGGGTTCGGGGGGTTAGTTCGTACGAGCAGTACTTC; CDR3: CASRVRGVSSYEQYF; D: TRBD2; J: TRBJ2-7; V: TRBV28; size: .
DNA: TGTGCCAGCAGTCCGCGGACAGGGTCGAACACCGGGGAGCTGTTTTTT; CDR3: CASSPRTGSNTGELFF; D: TRBD1; J: TRBJ2-2; V: TRBV27; size: .
DNA: TGTGCCAGTATTACAGGCCTCTCTGGAAACACCATATATTTT; CDR3: CASITGLSGNTIYF; D: .; J: TRBJ1-3; V: TRBV6-1; size: .
DNA: TGTGCCAGCAGTTTCGGGGGGGAGGACTACGAGCAGTACTTC; CDR3: CASSFGGEDYEQYF; D: TRBD2; J: TRBJ2-7; V: TRBV27; size: once
DNA: TGTGCCTGGAGTGTATACGGCGGTAGCAATCAGCCCCAGCATTTT; CDR3: CAWSVYGGSNQPQHF; D: .; J: TRBJ1-5; V: TRBV30; size: .
DNA: TGTGCCAGCAGTCCTACGAGCTACGAGCAGTACTTC; CDR3: CASSPTSYEQYF; D: .; J: TRBJ2-7; V: TRBV28; size: .
DNA: TGTGCCAGCAGCCAAGAGCAGCGGGGGGGGGCAAATACGCAGTATTTT; CDR3: CASSQEQRGGANTQYF; D: TRBD2; J: TRBJ2-3; V: TRBV7-2; size: once
DNA: TGTGCCAGCCTTGACAAAATCTCCTACGAGCAGTACTTC; CDR3: CASLDKISYEQYF; D: .; J: TRBJ2-7; V: TRBV27; size: .
DNA: TGTGCCAGCAGCGTAGGGAGTAAACCCACCTACACAGATACGCAGTATTTT; CDR3: CASSVGSKPTYTDTQYF; D: .; J: TRBJ2-3; V: TRBV9; size: few
DNA: TGCAGCGTTCACTGCGGGATTATTCGGACAGGCTATGGCTACACCTTC; CDR3: CSVHCGIIRTGYGYTF; D: TRBD1; J: TRBJ1-2; V: TRBV29-1; size: .
DNA: TGTGCCAGCAGTTTCTCGTACACCGGGGAGCTGTTTTTT; CDR3: CASSFSYTGELFF; D: .; J: TRBJ2-2; V: TRBV27; size: .
DNA: TGTGCCAGCAGCGTAGAGCCCAGCGGGAGTACAGATACGCAGTATTTT; CDR3: CASSVEPSGSTDTQYF; D: TRBD2; J: TRBJ2-3; V: TRBV9; size: .
DNA: TGTGCCAGCATCCGGGATTACGAGCAGTACTTC; CDR3: CASIRDYEQYF; D: .; J: TRBJ2-7; V: TRBV2; size: medium-sized
DNA: TGCAGCGCCCATGAGCTCTATGGCTACACCTTC; CDR3: CSAHELYGYTF; D: .; J: TRBJ1-2; V: TRBV29-1; size: .
DNA: TGTGCCAGCAGTGCGAGTAGCGGGGGCTCAGATACGCAGTATTTT; CDR3: CASSASSGGSDTQYF; D: TRBD2; J: TRBJ2-3; V: TRBV6-1; size: few
DNA: TGTGCCAGTAGTATTAAACTAGCGGGACTAAGGGAGCAGTTCTTC; CDR3: CASSIKLAGLREQFF; D: TRBD2; J: TRBJ2-1; V: TRBV19; size: .
DNA: TGTGCCAGCAGTGAATATCTCCCGGGAGTCTATGGCTACACCTTC; CDR3: CASSEYLPGVYGYTF; D: .; J: TRBJ1-2; V: TRBV6-1; size: once
DNA: TGTGCCAGCAGCGGAGTCTCGGATGAGCAGTTCTTC; CDR3: CASSGVSDEQFF; D: .; J: TRBJ2-1; V: TRBV11-2; size: .
DNA: TGTGCCAGCAGCTTGCCCGGGACTAGCGGGATCGATGAGCAGTTCTTC; CDR3: CASSLPGTSGIDEQFF; D: TRBD2; J: TRBJ2-1; V: TRBV6-6; size: .
DNA: TGTGCCAGCAGCGCCCACAGGGTCAATATGAACACTGAAGCTTTCTTT; CDR3: CASSAHRVNMNTEAFF; D: .; J: TRBJ1-1; V: TRBV9; size: .
DNA: TGTGCCAGCATCCGTGACTATTCCTCCTACAATGAGCAGTTCTTC; CDR3: CASIRDYSSYNEQFF; D: .; J: TRBJ2-1; V: TRBV28; size: .
DNA: TGTGCCAGCAGTTTTGGATCGGGGGCCTACGAGCAGTACTTC; CDR3: CASSFGSGAYEQYF; D: .; J: TRBJ2-7; V: TRBV27; size: .
DNA: TGTGCCAGCAGTGAAGGCAGGGGGACTGAAGCTTTCTTT; CDR3: CASSEGRGTEAFF; D: TRBD1; J: TRBJ1-1; V: TRBV2; size: few
DNA: TGTGCCAGTAGTCCGTTGGGACAGGGGGACTACGAGCAGTACTTC; CDR3: CASSPLGQGDYEQYF; D: TRBD1; J: TRBJ2-7; V: TRBV19; size: .
DNA: TGTGCCAGTAGTATTGCGGGAGAGTGGGAGCAGTACTTC; CDR3: CASSIAGEWEQYF; D: TRBD2; J: TRBJ2-7; V: TRBV19; size: .
DNA: TGTGCCAGCAGCCCTATCGGACTAGCGGGAGTCCCATACAATGAGCAGTTCTTC; CDR3: CASSPIGLAGVPYNEQFF; D: TRBD2; J: TRBJ2-1; V: TRBV7-6; size: .
DNA: TGTGCCAGCAGTTCCGATCGGGGGGCGGCCGAGGGCGAGCAGTACTTC; CDR3: CASSSDRGAAEGEQYF; D: .; J: TRBJ2-7; V: TRBV6-5; size: .
DNA: TGTGCCACCAGCAAAGATACTAGCGCCCCACCAGATACGCAGTATTTT; CDR3: CATSKDTSAPPDTQYF; D: TRBD2; J: TRBJ2-3; V: TRBV15; size: .
DNA: TGTGCCAGCAGCGCAGGAAAAACGGAGCAGTTCTTC; CDR3: CASSAGKTEQFF; D: .; J: TRBJ2-1; V: TRBV13; size: .
DNA: TGTGCCAGTAGGGTTAGCGGGAGTAGTAATGAGCAGTTCTTC; CDR3: CASRVSGSSNEQFF; D: TRBD2; J: TRBJ2-1; V: TRBV19; size: once
DNA: TGTGCCAGCAGTGGTCGACAGACCAATCAGCCCCAGCATTTT; CDR3: CASSGRQTNQPQHF; D: .; J: TRBJ1-5; V: TRBV27; size: .
DNA: TGCGCCAGCAGCCCGTGGGGACAGCTCGCGAACACCGGGGAGCTGTTTTTT; CDR3: CASSPWGQLANTGELFF; D: TRBD1; J: TRBJ2-2; V: TRBV4-1; size: .
DNA: TGCAGCGTTGAAGACGGAGGAGCCAAAAACATTCAGTACTTC; CDR3: CSVEDGGAKNIQYF; D: .; J: TRBJ2-4; V: TRBV29-1; size: .
DNA: TGTGCCATCAGCGAACGCGGGCGGGTGACAGGTCCCTCTGGAAACACCATATATTTT; CDR3: CAISERGRVTGPSGNTIYF; D: .; J: TRBJ1-3; V: TRBV10-3; size: .
DNA: TGCAGTGCCCTTAGTGGTGAGCAGTTCTTC; CDR3: CSALSGEQFF; D: .; J: TRBJ2-1; V: TRBV20-1; size: .
DNA: TGTGCCAGCAGCTGGGGACAGGCCAAAGAGCAGTTCTTC; CDR3: CASSWGQAKEQFF; D: TRBD1; J: TRBJ2-1; V: TRBV11-2; size: .